These 29 T cell receptor beta chains were all obtained from the same sample, sequenced in a study of PD-L1 blockade in urothelial cancer. Sequencing used immunoSEQ multiplex PCR; TCRdb keeps in-frame clones, though not all of them. This sample has under 85,000 clones, with 91% found just once. As to time point: peripheral blood 6 weeks after treatment start. Sample: PBMCs, taken around atezolizumab (anti-PD-L1) treatment. The receptors derive from an elderly woman with urothelial cancer.

The chain couples TRBV10-3 to TRBJ2-7; TRBD2 matches at 14 bases. Germline assignment: CDR1 ENHRY and CDR2 SYGVKD. The V and J ends lost 0 bases and 5 bases, in that order; junction bases with no gene match: 3. The CDR3 runs 16 residues. Here the CDR3 DNA reads TGTGCCATCAGTGAGTCACGGGGACTAGCGGGAGACGAGCAGTACTTC. Its translation is CAISESRGLAGDEQYF.

The chain joins TRBV19 to TRBJ2-3; TRBD1 matches 8 bases. From germline, CDR1 is LNHDA and CDR2 SQIVND (reference sequence). The CDR3 consists of 16 residues. The ends lost 3 bases at V and 4 bases at J; junction bases unmatched: 9. The chain's CDR3 is CASSMLAGGSADTQYF. The CDR3 DNA reads TGTGCCAGTAGTATGTTGGCAGGGGGCTCCGCAGATACGCAGTATTTT.

The chain employs TRBV11-2 and TRBJ1-3, with unresolved D. CDR1 is SGHAT, CDR2 FQNNGV, per germline. V was pared by 5 bases and J by 2 bases, with 13 bases between. The CDR3 length is 15 residues. The CDR3 loop is CASSPIAGPGNTIYF. CDR3 bases: TGTGCCAGCAGCCCCATTGCGGGCCCTGGAAACACCATATATTTT.

This clone was picked up one time. This chain joins TRBV28 and TRBJ2-5; 9 bases map to TRBD2. V lost 3 bases, J lost 5 bases, and 7 bases stayed unmatched. Per the germline V gene, CDR1 is MDHEN and CDR2 is SYDVKM. CDR3 length: 15 residues. Here the CDR3 reads CASSFRGRALETQYF. Here the CDR3 DNA reads TGTGCCAGCAGTTTCCGCGGGAGGGCCCTGGAGACCCAGTACTTC.

The genes are TRBV27 and TRBJ2-7; 8 bases agree with TRBD2. The CDR3 is 15 amino acids. The V gene's germline CDR1 is MNHEY and CDR2 SMNVEV (reference sequence). With 3 bases clipped from V and 3 bases from J, the junction kept 7 bases outside the gene matches. The CDR3 is CASSLTAGGVYEQYF. As DNA, the CDR3 is TGTGCCAGCAGTTTGACCGCGGGAGGCGTCTACGAGCAGTACTTC.

The chain carries TRBV4-1 and TRBJ2-7; 10 bases line up with TRBD2. V lost 0 bases, J lost 2 bases, and 7 bases stayed unmatched. The CDR3 contains 17 residues. The germline V gene encodes CDR1 MGHRA and CDR2 YSYEKL. CDR3 residues: CASSQDLRLAGPYEQYF. The CDR3 DNA reads as TGCGCCAGCAGCCAAGATTTGCGACTAGCGGGCCCCTACGAGCAGTACTTC.

In its sample, this clone was seen once. The rearrangement uses TRBV28 and TRBJ2-2; no definite D call. Germline values: CDR1 MDHEN, CDR2 SYDVKM. V was shortened by 3 bases and J by 6 bases, with 11 bases between the two germline ends. The CDR3 is made up of 14 amino acids. In nucleotides, the CDR3 is TGTGCCAGCAGTTTCCGGGTTTACGCCGGGGAGCTGTTTTTT. This codes for CASSFRVYAGELFF.

The rearrangement joins TRBV5-8 to TRBJ1-4, with 9 bases identical to TRBD1. Losses at the gene ends were 3 bases for V and 11 bases for J; bases not matched to a gene: 11. Germline values: CDR1 SGHTS, CDR2 YDEGEE. There are 15 residues in the CDR3. DNA for the CDR3: TGTGCCAGCAGCTGGGGGGACAGGGTTAAGCTGAAACTGTTTTTT. This encodes CASSWGDRVKLKLFF.

This rearrangement joins TRBV27 to TRBJ1-1; D is possibly TRBD1 (6 bases). With 7 bases removed from V and 1 base from J, the gap between germline ends came to 13 bases. CDR3 length: 14 residues. Germline assignment: CDR1 MNHEY and CDR2 SMNVEV (reference sequence). CDR3 sequence: CASKSGEGNTEAFF. DNA of the CDR3: TGTGCCAGCAAGTCAGGGGAGGGGAACACTGAAGCTTTCTTT.

V is TRBV4-1 and J is TRBJ2-7; TRBD1 might be the D (6 bases). V lost 4 bases, J lost 0 bases, and 13 bases lay in between. The germline V gene encodes CDR1 MGHRA and CDR2 YSYEKL. The CDR3 is made up of 15 amino acids. Written as DNA, the CDR3 is TGCGCCAGCAGCCCAGGGGCAGGATTCTCCTACGAGCAGTACTTC. It is translated as CASSPGAGFSYEQYF.

V usage is TRBV5-1 and J usage is TRBJ2-7, with TRBD2 matching 11 bases. Germline lookup yields CDR1 SGHRS and CDR2 YFSETQ. The junction had 5 bases not matched to a gene; V was cut back by 4 bases and J by 2 bases. The CDR3 is 15 amino acids. As DNA, the CDR3 is TGCGCCAGCAGCACCGGACTAGCGGGTCCCTACGAGCAGTACTTC. Translated: CASSTGLAGPYEQYF.

Only one count was recorded for this clone. The chain combines TRBV4-1 with TRBJ2-2; 13 positions agree with TRBD2. CDR3 length: 16 residues. V lost 0 bases and J lost 6; bases outside the gene matches: 1. Germline CDR1 is MGHRA and CDR2 is YSYEKL. CDR3 sequence (DNA): TGCGCCAGCAGCCAAGAGGGGACTAGCGGGGCCGGGGAGCTGTTTTTT. Its protein product is CASSQEGTSGAGELFF.

V is TRBV7-8 and J is TRBJ2-3; 11 bases are a match to TRBD2. Trimming at V came to 4 bases and at J to 6 bases, leaving 9 bases not matched to a gene. This CDR3 region has 16 residues. The germline gives CDR1 SGHVS, CDR2 FQNEAQ. The CDR3 bases are TGTGCCAGCAGCTACGCCCCCCGACTAGCGGGGGATACGCAGTATTTT. It translates to CASSYAPRLAGDTQYF. The full variable domain, in which reference TRBV7-8 and TRBJ2-3 provide the parts outside the CDR3, is GAGVSQSPRYKVAKRGQDVALRCDPISGHVSLFWYQQALGQGPEFLTYFQNEAQLDKSGLPSDRFFAERPEGSVSTLKIQRTQQEDSAVYLCASSYAPRLAGDTQYFGPGTRLTVL.

The chain uses TRBV5-1 and TRBJ1-4; 7 positions match TRBD1. After removal of 0 bases from V and 3 bases from J, the junction contained 14 bases not matched to a gene. CDR3 size: 19 residues. CDR1 is SGHRS, CDR2 YFSETQ, per germline. The chain's CDR3 is CASSLALSSGGWANEKLFF. In nucleotides, the CDR3 is TGCGCCAGCAGCTTGGCCCTTTCTTCAGGGGGTTGGGCTAATGAAAAACTGTTTTTT.

J is TRBJ2-5 and V is TRBV2, with 7 nucleotides matching TRBD1. Germline V gene data show CDR1 as SNHLY and CDR2 as FYNNEI. CDR3 length equals 13 residues. The V segment lost 4 bases and the J segment 3 bases; nucleotides outside the gene matches: 2. Here the CDR3 DNA reads TGTGCCAGCAGTGTGGGACAGAAAGAGACCCAGTACTTC. Its translation: CASSVGQKETQYF.

A word on this clone: Other DNA sequences from this sample encode an identical CDR3 as well. This chain connects TRBV5-1 to TRBJ1-4; 10 nucleotides agree with TRBD1. CDR3 length: 15 amino acids. The ends lost 0 bases at V and 5 bases at J; junction bases unmatched: 1. Germline-derived CDR1 and CDR2 are SGHRS and YFSETQ. The CDR3 DNA reads as TGCGCCAGCAGCTTGGCGGGACAGGGGAATGAAAAACTGTTTTTT. It yields the protein CASSLAGQGNEKLFF.

This sequence joins TRBV9 and TRBJ2-3, with 11 bases lining up with TRBD2. This CDR3 comprises 16 residues. J gave up 0 bases and V 0 bases, and 0 bases lay outside the gene matches. The germline CDR1 and CDR2 sequences are SGDLS and YYNGEE. CDR3 bases: TGTGCCAGCAGCGTAGGGACTAGCGGGAGCACAGATACGCAGTATTTT. This codes for CASSVGTSGSTDTQYF.

The chain combines TRBV5-1 with TRBJ1-5, with 11 bases matching TRBD1. CDR3 length: 14 amino acids. V lost 4 bases to trimming and J lost 6 bases; unmatched junction nucleotides: 3. CDR1 SGHRS and CDR2 YFSETQ come from the germline V gene. CDR3 region: CASSRTGGSQPQHF. In DNA form, the CDR3 reads TGCGCCAGCAGCCGGACAGGGGGCAGTCAGCCCCAGCATTTT.

V and J are TRBV9 and TRBJ2-7, with 8 bases fitting TRBD1. The CDR3 consists of 15 residues. The junction had 7 bases not matched to a gene; V was cut back by 3 bases and J by 2 bases. The germline gives CDR1 SGDLS, CDR2 YYNGEE. Written as DNA, the CDR3 is TGTGCCAGCAGCGAATCCGGGACAGGTACCTACGAGCAGTACTTC. Its protein product is CASSESGTGTYEQYF.

This clone has just one count. V usage is TRBV5-4 and J usage is TRBJ1-1; D is undetermined. Germline CDR1 is SGHNT and CDR2 is YYREEE (reference sequence). Between the trimmed V and J ends, which lost 0 bases and 5 bases, there was a span of 14 bases. The CDR3 sequence is 15 residues long. The CDR3 sequence: CASSLGGLVGTEAFF. The CDR3, as DNA: TGTGCCAGCAGCTTGGGAGGGTTGGTTGGGACTGAAGCTTTCTTT.

The genes are TRBV18 and TRBJ2-1, with 11 bases identical to TRBD2. Germline CDR1 KGHSH, CDR2 LQKENI. CDR3 length: 17 residues. Trimming removed 8 bases from V and 3 bases from J; junction bases left unmatched: 12. The CDR3 region has the DNA TGTGCCAGCCGCCCCCCCACCGGGACTAGCGGCTACAATGAGCAGTTCTTC. Protein product: CASRPPTGTSGYNEQFF.

The rearrangement uses TRBV5-4 and TRBJ1-2; no reliable D call. Germline V gene lookup returns CDR1 SGHNT and CDR2 YYREEE (reference sequence). The CDR3 covers 16 residues. The germline V and J ends were trimmed by 4 bases and 0 bases, with 16 bases remaining between them. In nucleotides, the CDR3 is TGTGCCAGCAGCCCATCGGGGAGCGCTGCTAACTATGGCTACACCTTC. It translates to CASSPSGSAANYGYTF.

This chain joins TRBV7-9 and TRBJ2-1, with D possibly TRBD1 on 5 matching bases. This CDR3 region has 12 residues. Germline V lookup: CDR1 SEHNR, CDR2 FQNEAQ (reference sequence). V was trimmed by 0 bases and J by 9 bases, leaving 6 bases between them. CDR3 in amino acids: CASSLAQGEQFF. The CDR3 nucleotides read TGTGCCAGCAGCTTAGCGCAGGGTGAGCAGTTCTTC.

V and J are TRBV27 and TRBJ2-1, with unresolved D. CDR3 length equals 14 residues. Germline values: CDR1 MNHEY, CDR2 SMNVEV (reference sequence). The ends were cut back, 7 bases at V and 0 bases at J, with 10 bases in the middle. The CDR3: CASNPRYSYNEQFF. CDR3 DNA sequence: TGTGCCAGCAACCCACGGTACTCCTACAATGAGCAGTTCTTC.

The rearrangement uses TRBV6-6 and TRBJ2-1; 8 nucleotides agree with TRBD2. Per the germline V gene, CDR1 is MNHNY and CDR2 is SVGAGI (reference sequence). The CDR3 has 15 residues. The V segment lost 7 bases and the J segment 6 bases; nucleotides outside the gene matches: 11. The chain's CDR3 is CASKISGDGSNEQFF. CDR3 bases: TGTGCCAGCAAAATTAGCGGGGACGGAAGCAATGAGCAGTTCTTC.

The chain has TRBV9 and TRBJ2-1; D unresolved. With 0 bases removed from V and 8 bases from J, the gap between germline ends came to 12 bases. The CDR3 is made up of 14 amino acids. CDR1 is SGDLS, CDR2 YYNGEE, per germline. The CDR3 spells CASSVAHAPDEQFF. CDR3 DNA sequence: TGTGCCAGCAGCGTAGCTCACGCCCCGGATGAGCAGTTCTTC.

This clone has more than one count but fewer than ten. V and J are TRBV7-8 and TRBJ1-2, with 7 nucleotides matching TRBD1. CDR1 is SGHVS and CDR2 is FQNEAQ in the germline V gene. The CDR3 is 15 amino acids. J gave up 3 bases and V 5 bases, and 9 bases lay outside the gene matches. As DNA, the CDR3 is TGTGCCAGCAGCCCACGGACAGGAAATTACTATGGCTACACCTTC. Protein sequence: CASSPRTGNYYGYTF.

J is TRBJ1-5 and V is TRBV6-6; D ambiguous. The CDR3 contains 14 residues. The V gene's germline CDR1 is MNHNY and CDR2 SVGAGI (reference sequence). The V end was cut by 5 bases, the J end by 2 bases, with 10 bases between. This CDR3 reads CASSTPGGNQPQHF. The CDR3 DNA reads as TGTGCCAGCAGTACGCCCGGGGGCAATCAGCCCCAGCATTTT.

The chain recombines TRBV5-5 with TRBJ2-1; a weak D match, TRBD1 (6 bases). Trimming took off 4 bases at V and 8 bases at J, with 16 bases between the two ends. This CDR3 has 14 amino acids. Per germline, CDR1 SGHKS and CDR2 YYEKEE (reference sequence). The CDR3 loop reads CASSRTDRHDEQFF. The DNA of the CDR3 is TGTGCCAGCAGCCGGACCGACAGGCACGATGAGCAGTTCTTC.